The 4 T cell receptor beta chains given below trace back to one sample, sequenced in a study of identifying expanded T cells in peripheral blood. Clones were read by immunoSEQ multiplex PCR, and TCRdb kept only the in-frame ones, dropping some. The sample lists about 78,000 clones, about four fifths seen once, with approximately 18% in the top ten. Sequenced: blood. These receptors were collected from a person aged 18-70 years in good health.

The rearrangement uses TRBV6-6 and TRBJ1-1; D ambiguous. Germline V lookup: CDR1 MNHNY, CDR2 SVGAGI (reference sequence). CDR3 size: 10 residues. Trimming cost V 7 bases and J 1 base, with 1 base left between them. Here the CDR3 reads CASKNTEAFF. In DNA, the CDR3 is TGTGCCAGCAAGAACACTGAAGCTTTCTTT.

The gene calls are TRBV14 and TRBJ2-7; perhaps TRBD1 as D (6 bases). Looked up from germline, CDR1 is SGHDN and CDR2 is FVKESK. This CDR3 spans 13 amino acids. V dropped 5 bases and J dropped 6 bases, with 14 bases sitting between them. CDR3 loop: CASSYDQGSEQYF. CDR3 sequence (DNA): TGTGCCAGCAGCTATGATCAGGGGTCCGAGCAGTACTTC. The whole variable domain, filled in from reference TRBV14 and TRBJ2-7, reads EAGVTQFPSHSVIEKGQTVTLRCDPISGHDNLYWYRRVMGKEIKFLLHFVKESKQDESGMPNNRFLAERTGGTYSTLKVQPAELEDSGVYFCASSYDQGSEQYFGPGTRLTVT.

This chain links TRBV19 with TRBJ1-5; D is ambiguous. Trimming took 6 bases from V and 6 from J, leaving 9 bases between them. The CDR3 loop spans 12 amino acids. Germline V CDR1 and CDR2: LNHDA, SQIVND (reference sequence). CDR3 sequence: CASRRSGQPQHF. In nucleotides, the CDR3 is TGTGCCAGTAGGCGGTCAGGTCAGCCCCAGCATTTT.

The CDR3 DNA reads as TGTGCCAGCAGCCCAACGGTTTCCTACAATGAGCAGTTCTTC. Its protein is CASSPTVSYNEQFF. This chain connects TRBV5-4 to TRBJ2-1; no reliable D call. Germline V gives CDR1 SGHNT, CDR2 YYREEE (reference sequence). The length of the CDR3 is 14 residues. Trimming pared 4 bases from V and 1 base from J, leaving 9 bases between.